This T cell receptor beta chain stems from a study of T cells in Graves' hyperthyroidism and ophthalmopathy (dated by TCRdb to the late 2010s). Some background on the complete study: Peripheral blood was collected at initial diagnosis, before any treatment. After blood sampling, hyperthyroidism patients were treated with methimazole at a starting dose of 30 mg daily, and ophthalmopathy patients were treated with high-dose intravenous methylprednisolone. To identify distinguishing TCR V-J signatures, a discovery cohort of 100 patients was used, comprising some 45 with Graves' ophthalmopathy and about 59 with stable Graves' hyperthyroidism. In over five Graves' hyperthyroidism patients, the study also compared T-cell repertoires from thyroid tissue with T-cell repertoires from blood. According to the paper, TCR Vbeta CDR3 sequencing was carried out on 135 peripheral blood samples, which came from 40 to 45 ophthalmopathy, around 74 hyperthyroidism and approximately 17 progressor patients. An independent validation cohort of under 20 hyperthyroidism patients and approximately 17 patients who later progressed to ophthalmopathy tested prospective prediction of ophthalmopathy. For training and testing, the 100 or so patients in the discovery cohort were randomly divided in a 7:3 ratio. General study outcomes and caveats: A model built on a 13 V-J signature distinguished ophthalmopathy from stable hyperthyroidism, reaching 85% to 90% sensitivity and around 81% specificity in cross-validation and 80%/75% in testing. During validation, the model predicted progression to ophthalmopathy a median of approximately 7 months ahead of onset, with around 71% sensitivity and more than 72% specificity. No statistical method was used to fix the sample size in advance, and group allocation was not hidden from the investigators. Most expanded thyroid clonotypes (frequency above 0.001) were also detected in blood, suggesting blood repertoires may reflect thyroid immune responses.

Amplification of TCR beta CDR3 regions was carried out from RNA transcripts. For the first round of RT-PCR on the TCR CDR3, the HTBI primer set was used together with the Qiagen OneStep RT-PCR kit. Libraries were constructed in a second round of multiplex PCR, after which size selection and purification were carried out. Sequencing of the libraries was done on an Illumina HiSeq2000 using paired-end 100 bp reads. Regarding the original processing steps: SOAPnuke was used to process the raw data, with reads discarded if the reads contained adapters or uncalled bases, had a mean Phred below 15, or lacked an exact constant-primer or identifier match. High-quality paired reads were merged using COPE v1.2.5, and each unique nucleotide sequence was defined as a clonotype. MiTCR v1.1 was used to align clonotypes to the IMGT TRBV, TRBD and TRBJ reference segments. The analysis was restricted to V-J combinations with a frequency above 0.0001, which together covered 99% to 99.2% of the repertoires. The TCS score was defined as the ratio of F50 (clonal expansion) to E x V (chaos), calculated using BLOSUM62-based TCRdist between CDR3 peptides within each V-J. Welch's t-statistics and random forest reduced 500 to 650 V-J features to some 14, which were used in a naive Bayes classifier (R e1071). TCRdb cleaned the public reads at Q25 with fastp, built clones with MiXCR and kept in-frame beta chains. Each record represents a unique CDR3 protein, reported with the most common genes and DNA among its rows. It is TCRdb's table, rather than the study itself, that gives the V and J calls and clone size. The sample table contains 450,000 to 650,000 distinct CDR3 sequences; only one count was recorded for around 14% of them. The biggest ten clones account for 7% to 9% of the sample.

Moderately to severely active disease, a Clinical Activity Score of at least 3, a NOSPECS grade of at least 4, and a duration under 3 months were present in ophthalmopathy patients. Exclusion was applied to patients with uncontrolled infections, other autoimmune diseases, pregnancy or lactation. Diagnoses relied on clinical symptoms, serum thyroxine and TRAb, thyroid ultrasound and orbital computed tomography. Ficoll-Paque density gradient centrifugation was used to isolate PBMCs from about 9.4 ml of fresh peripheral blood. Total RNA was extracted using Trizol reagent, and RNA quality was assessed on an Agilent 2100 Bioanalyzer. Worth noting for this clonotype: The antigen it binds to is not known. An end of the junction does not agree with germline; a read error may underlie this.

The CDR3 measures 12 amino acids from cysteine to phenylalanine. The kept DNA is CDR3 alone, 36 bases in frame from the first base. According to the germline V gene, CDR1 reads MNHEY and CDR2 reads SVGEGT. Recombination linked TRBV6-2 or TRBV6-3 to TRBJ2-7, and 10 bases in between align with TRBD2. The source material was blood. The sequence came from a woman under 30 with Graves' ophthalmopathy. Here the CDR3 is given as CASGEREGRDAF. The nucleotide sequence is TGTGCCAGCGGCGAGCGGGAGGGCCGGGATGCCTTC.